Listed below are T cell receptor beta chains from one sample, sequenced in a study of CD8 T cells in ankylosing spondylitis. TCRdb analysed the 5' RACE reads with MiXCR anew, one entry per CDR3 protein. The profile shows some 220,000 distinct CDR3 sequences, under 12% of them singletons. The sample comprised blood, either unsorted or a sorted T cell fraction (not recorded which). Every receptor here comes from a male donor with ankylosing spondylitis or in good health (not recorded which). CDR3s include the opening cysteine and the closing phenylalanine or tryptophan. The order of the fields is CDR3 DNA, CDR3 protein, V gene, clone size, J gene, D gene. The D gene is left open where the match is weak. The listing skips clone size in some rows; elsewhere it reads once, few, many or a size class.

DNA: TGTGCCACCAGTGCTCGCCGACAGGGGCGAAGCGGCAGGAACACCGGGGAGCTGTTTTTT
CDR3: CATSARRQGRSGRNTGELFF
V: TRBV24-1
size: NA
J: TRBJ2-2
D: TRBD1

DNA: TGTGCCAGCAGTTTAGGTTTCCGGGCTAGCGGGGGCACAGATACGCAGTATTTT
CDR3: CASSLGFRASGGTDTQYF
V: TRBV28
size: many
J: TRBJ2-3
D: TRBD2

DNA: TGTGCCAGATTAGACACACTCTACGAGCAGTACTTC
CDR3: CARLDTLYEQYF
V: TRBV25-1
size: many
J: TRBJ2-7
D: NA

DNA: TGTGCCAGCTCGTCTGCAGGGATGTCCTACAATGAGCAGTTCTTC
CDR3: CASSSAGMSYNEQFF
V: TRBV18
size: many
J: TRBJ2-1
D: NA

DNA: TGTGCCAGCAGTCCGGAGTCTAACACCGGGGAGCTGTTTTTT
CDR3: CASSPESNTGELFF
V: TRBV6-2/TRBV6-3
size: many
J: TRBJ2-2
D: NA

DNA: TGTGCCAGCTCGGACGGACAGGGCTACGAGCAGTACTTC
CDR3: CASSDGQGYEQYF
V: TRBV18
size: many
J: TRBJ2-7
D: TRBD1

DNA: TGTGCCAGCAGCCAAGATCTGCGGGGGGGCACAGATACGCAGTATTTT
CDR3: CASSQDLRGGTDTQYF
V: TRBV4-2
size: many
J: TRBJ2-3
D: TRBD2

DNA: TGTGCCAGCAGTTGGACCGTGGAGAGCGGGGGGGACCTCTACAATGAGCAGTTCTTC
CDR3: CASSWTVESGGDLYNEQFF
V: TRBV6-2/TRBV6-3
size: few
J: TRBJ2-1
D: TRBD2

DNA: TGTGCCAGCAGCTTAGATAGCGGAGGGACCCAAGAGACCCAGTACTTC
CDR3: CASSLDSGGTQETQYF
V: TRBV11-3
size: NA
J: TRBJ2-5
D: NA

DNA: TGTGCCACCAGCCCAGGGGGAAGGGTTGGGGAGCTGTTTTTT
CDR3: CATSPGGRVGELFF
V: TRBV2
size: NA
J: TRBJ2-2
D: TRBD1

DNA: TGCGCCAGCAGGGCAGCCCTTGGGGAAAACATTCAGTACTTC
CDR3: CASRAALGENIQYF
V: TRBV5-1
size: many
J: TRBJ2-4
D: NA

DNA: TGTGCCAGCAGCGCGGGACTAGCGGGGGTCTACGAGCAGTACTTC
CDR3: CASSAGLAGVYEQYF
V: TRBV7-2
size: many
J: TRBJ2-7
D: TRBD2

DNA: TGTGCCAGCAGTGCATCCGGGACTAGCGGCTACGAGCAGTACTTC
CDR3: CASSASGTSGYEQYF
V: TRBV12-3/TRBV12-4
size: many
J: TRBJ2-7
D: TRBD2

DNA: TGTGCCAGCAGCTTAGCCCTGGGCCTGGCGGACGAGCAGTACTTC
CDR3: CASSLALGLADEQYF
V: TRBV7-8
size: many
J: TRBJ2-7
D: NA

DNA: TGTGCCAGCAGCCCGCCGATCGGCACTGAAGCTTTCTTT
CDR3: CASSPPIGTEAFF
V: TRBV7-9
size: many
J: TRBJ1-1
D: NA

DNA: TGCGCCAGCAGCTTCAGGGGGCTCGAGGATGGCTACACCTTC
CDR3: CASSFRGLEDGYTF
V: TRBV5-1
size: many
J: TRBJ1-2
D: TRBD1

DNA: TGTGCCAGCAGCTTATCCGGGGGACTAGCGGTCAATGAGCAGTTCTTC
CDR3: CASSLSGGLAVNEQFF
V: TRBV7-2
size: many
J: TRBJ2-1
D: TRBD2

DNA: TGCAGTGCTGGGGCGGGGGGGTATGGCTACACCTTC
CDR3: CSAGAGGYGYTF
V: TRBV20-1
size: many
J: TRBJ1-2
D: NA

DNA: TGTGCCAGCAGCTTCGGTCAGGGGTACGGCACCGGGGAGCTGTTTTTT
CDR3: CASSFGQGYGTGELFF
V: TRBV5-5
size: many
J: TRBJ2-2
D: NA

DNA: TGTGCCAGCAGTTACACCGGGGTTACAGATACGCAGTATTTT
CDR3: CASSYTGVTDTQYF
V: TRBV6-2/TRBV6-3
size: many
J: TRBJ2-3
D: NA

DNA: TGTGCCACCAGCTCGACTGGACAGGGGGAAGAGACCCAGTACTTC
CDR3: CATSSTGQGEETQYF
V: TRBV24-1
size: many
J: TRBJ2-5
D: TRBD1

DNA: TGTGCCAGCAGCCAAGGTCGAGAGACCCAGTACTTC
CDR3: CASSQGRETQYF
V: TRBV14
size: few
J: TRBJ2-5
D: NA

DNA: TGTGCCAGCTGGAGGGGAGCTAGCGGTAATGAGCAGTTCTTC
CDR3: CASWRGASGNEQFF
V: TRBV6-1
size: few
J: TRBJ2-1
D: TRBD2

DNA: TGTGCCACCAGCCAAGGGACGGCAACCTACGAGCAGTACTTC
CDR3: CATSQGTATYEQYF
V: TRBV15
size: many
J: TRBJ2-7
D: NA

DNA: TGTGCCAGCAGCCAAGCCAAAACGATGGGTGAAAAACTGTTTTTT
CDR3: CASSQAKTMGEKLFF
V: TRBV3-1
size: many
J: TRBJ1-4
D: NA

DNA: TGTGCCAGCAGCCGGACTAGCTTTTGGACTTACGAGCAGTACTTC
CDR3: CASSRTSFWTYEQYF
V: TRBV7-9
size: NA
J: TRBJ2-7
D: TRBD2

DNA: TGTGCCAGCAGTTCTCCGGAGACAGCTAACTATGGCTACACCTTC
CDR3: CASSSPETANYGYTF
V: TRBV12-3/TRBV12-4
size: many
J: TRBJ1-2
D: NA

DNA: TGTGCCAGCAGCCACGAGCTTGGTACGCAGTATTTT
CDR3: CASSHELGTQYF
V: TRBV7-9
size: NA
J: TRBJ2-3
D: NA

DNA: TGCGCCAGCAGTGAGTTCCGGTTAGATACGCAGTATTTT
CDR3: CASSEFRLDTQYF
V: TRBV10-1
size: few
J: TRBJ2-3
D: NA

DNA: TGTGCCAGTAGTTTCCCCGGACAGCTACTAGCCAAAAACATTCAGTACTTC
CDR3: CASSFPGQLLAKNIQYF
V: TRBV19
size: few
J: TRBJ2-4
D: NA

DNA: TGTGCCAGTAGTATCCCAACTAGCGGGAGACCTGGGGAGCTGTTTTTT
CDR3: CASSIPTSGRPGELFF
V: TRBV19
size: NA
J: TRBJ2-2
D: TRBD2

DNA: TGTGCCAGCAGCCCACAATGGGACAATGAGCAGTTCTTC
CDR3: CASSPQWDNEQFF
V: TRBV11-3
size: NA
J: TRBJ2-1
D: NA

DNA: TGTGCCAGCAGCCCCCCGGGACAGGGGTATGGCTACACCTTC
CDR3: CASSPPGQGYGYTF
V: TRBV7-9
size: few
J: TRBJ1-2
D: TRBD1

DNA: TGTGCCAGAGAACCAGACTCTGGGGCCAACGTCCTGACTTTC
CDR3: CAREPDSGANVLTF
V: TRBV2
size: many
J: TRBJ2-6
D: NA

DNA: TGTGCCAGCGGAAGGAATGCCCCAACAGGGGGCACCGGGGAGCTGTTTTTT
CDR3: CASGRNAPTGGTGELFF
V: TRBV12-3/TRBV12-4
size: many
J: TRBJ2-2
D: TRBD1

DNA: TGTGCCAGCAGCTTGGTGGGACAGACCCAAGAGACCCAGTACTTC
CDR3: CASSLVGQTQETQYF
V: TRBV5-6
size: many
J: TRBJ2-5
D: TRBD1

DNA: TGCGCCAGCAGCTGGCCGGCGCCGGGGGAGACCCAGTACTTC
CDR3: CASSWPAPGETQYF
V: TRBV5-1
size: many
J: TRBJ2-5
D: NA

DNA: TGTGCCAGCAGCGCTTCACTAGCGGTCCCCTACGAGCAGTACTTC
CDR3: CASSASLAVPYEQYF
V: TRBV9
size: many
J: TRBJ2-7
D: TRBD2

DNA: TGTGCCATCAGCCAGCGGGGGGACTCCTACGAGCAGTACTTC
CDR3: CAISQRGDSYEQYF
V: TRBV10-3
size: once
J: TRBJ2-7
D: TRBD2

DNA: TGCGCCAGCAGCCAAGGGGGGTTGCCGGTGGGCTACAATGAGCAGTTCTTC
CDR3: CASSQGGLPVGYNEQFF
V: TRBV5-1
size: many
J: TRBJ2-1
D: NA